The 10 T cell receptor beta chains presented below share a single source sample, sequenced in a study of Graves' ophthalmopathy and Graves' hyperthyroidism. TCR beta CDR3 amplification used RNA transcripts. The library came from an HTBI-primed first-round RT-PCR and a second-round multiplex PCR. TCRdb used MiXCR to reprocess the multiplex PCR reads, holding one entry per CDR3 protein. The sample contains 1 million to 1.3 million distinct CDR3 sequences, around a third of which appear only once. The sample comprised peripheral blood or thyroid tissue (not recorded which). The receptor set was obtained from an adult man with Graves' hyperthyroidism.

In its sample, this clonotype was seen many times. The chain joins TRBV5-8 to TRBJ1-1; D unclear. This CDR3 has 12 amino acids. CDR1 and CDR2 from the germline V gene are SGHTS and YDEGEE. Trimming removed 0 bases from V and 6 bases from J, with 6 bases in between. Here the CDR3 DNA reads TGTGCCAGCAGCTTGGGTCCAGCTGAAGCTTTCTTT. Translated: CASSLGPAEAFF.

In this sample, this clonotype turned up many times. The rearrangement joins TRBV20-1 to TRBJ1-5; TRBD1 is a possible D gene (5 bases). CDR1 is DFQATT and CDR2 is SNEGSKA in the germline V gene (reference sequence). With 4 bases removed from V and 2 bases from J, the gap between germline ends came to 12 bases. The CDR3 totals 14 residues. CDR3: CSAILGRGNQPQHF. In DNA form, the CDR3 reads TGCAGTGCTATTCTCGGCAGGGGCAATCAGCCCCAGCATTTT.

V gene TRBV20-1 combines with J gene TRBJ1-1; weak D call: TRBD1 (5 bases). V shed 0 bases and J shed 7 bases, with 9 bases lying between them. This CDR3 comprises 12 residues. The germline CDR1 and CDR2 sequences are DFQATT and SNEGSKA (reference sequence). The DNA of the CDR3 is TGCAGTGCTAGAGATCCTAGGGGTGAAGCTTTCTTT. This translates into CSARDPRGEAFF.

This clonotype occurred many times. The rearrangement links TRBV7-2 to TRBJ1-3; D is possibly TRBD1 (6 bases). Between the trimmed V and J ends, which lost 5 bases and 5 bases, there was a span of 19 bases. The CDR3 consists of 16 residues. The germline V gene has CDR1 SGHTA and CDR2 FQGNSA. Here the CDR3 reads CASSLLGTPLRNTIYF. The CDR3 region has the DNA TGTGCCAGCAGCCTGCTCGGGACACCGCTTCGAAACACCATATATTTT.

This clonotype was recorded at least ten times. The CDR3, as DNA: TGTGCCAGCAGCTTGGCTGGTAGCGGGGGGGCGGGTAAGACCCAGTACTTC. Protein product: CASSLAGSGGAGKTQYF. The chain carries TRBV5-8 and TRBJ2-5, with 11 positions matching TRBD2. Germline CDR1 reads SGHTS; CDR2 reads YDEGEE. V was pared by 0 bases and J by 6 bases, with 10 bases of the junction left unmatched. The CDR3 is 17 residues long. Full variable domain (outside the CDR3, taken from reference TRBV5-8 and TRBJ2-5): EAGVTQSPTHLIKTRGQQATLRCSPISGHTSVYWYQQALGLGLQFLLWYDEGEERNRGNFPPRFSGRQFPNYSSELNVNALELEDSALYLCASSLAGSGGAGKTQYFGPGTRLLVL.

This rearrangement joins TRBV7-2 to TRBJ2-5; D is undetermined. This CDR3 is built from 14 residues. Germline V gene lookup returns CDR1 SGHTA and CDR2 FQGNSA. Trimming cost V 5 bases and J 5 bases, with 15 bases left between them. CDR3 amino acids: CASSLPRRAETQYF. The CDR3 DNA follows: TGTGCCAGCAGCCTCCCCCGTCGGGCGGAGACCCAGTACTTC.

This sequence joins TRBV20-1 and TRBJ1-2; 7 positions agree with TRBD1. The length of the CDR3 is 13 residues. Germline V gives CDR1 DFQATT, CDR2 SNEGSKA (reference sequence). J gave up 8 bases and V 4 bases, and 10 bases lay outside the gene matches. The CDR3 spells CSAKVQGRGGYTF. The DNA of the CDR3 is TGCAGTGCTAAGGTACAGGGGAGAGGGGGCTACACCTTC.

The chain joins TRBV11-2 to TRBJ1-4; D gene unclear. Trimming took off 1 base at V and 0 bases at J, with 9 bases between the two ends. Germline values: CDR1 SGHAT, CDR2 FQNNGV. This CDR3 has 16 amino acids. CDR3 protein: CASSLAQFATNEKLFF. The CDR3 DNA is TGTGCCAGCAGCTTAGCTCAGTTCGCAACTAATGAAAAACTGTTTTTT.

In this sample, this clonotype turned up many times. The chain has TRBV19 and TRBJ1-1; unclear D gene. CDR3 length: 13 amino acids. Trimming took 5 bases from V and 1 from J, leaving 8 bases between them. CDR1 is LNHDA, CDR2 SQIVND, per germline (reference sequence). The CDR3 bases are TGTGCCAGTAGTCCCCAGTGGAACACTGAAGCTTTCTTT. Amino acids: CASSPQWNTEAFF.

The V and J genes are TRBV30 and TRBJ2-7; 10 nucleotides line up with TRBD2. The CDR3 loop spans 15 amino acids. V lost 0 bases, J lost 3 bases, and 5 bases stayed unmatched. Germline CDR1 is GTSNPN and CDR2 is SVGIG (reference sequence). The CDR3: CAWSVVSGRVYEQYF. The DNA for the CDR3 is TGTGCCTGGAGTGTTGTCAGCGGGAGGGTCTACGAGCAGTACTTC.